The rows below give T cell receptor beta chains drawn from one sample of a study of blood T cell repertoires in COVID-19. Libraries were prepared by immunoSEQ multiplex PCR; TCRdb keeps only in-frame clonotypes and omits some of them. The sample lists more than 85,000 clones, 88% occurring once. Sequencing was performed on peripheral blood. These receptors were taken from a woman aged 55-75 years with acute or convalescent COVID-19. Each CDR3 is given with its conserved first and last residue. The D gene is left open where the match is weak. Clone size is shown for a subset of rows, as once, few, many or a class of expanded clone.

CASSPGAPGGEQFF,TGTGCCAGCTCACCAGGGGCCCCGGGGGGTGAGCAGTTCTTC,TRBJ2-1,NA,TRBV18,TRBD2
CASSTSPQGNTEAFF,TGTGCCAGCAGCACATCCCCACAGGGGAACACTGAAGCTTTCTTT,TRBJ1-1,NA,TRBV9,NA
CASSQQGFSNQPQHF,TGTGCCAGCAGCCAACAGGGTTTTAGCAATCAGCCCCAGCATTTT,TRBJ1-5,NA,TRBV6-5,NA
CASSVRDTEAFF,TGTGCCAGCAGCGTACGGGACACCGAAGCTTTCTTT,TRBJ1-1,NA,TRBV3-1/TRBV3-2,NA
CASSLLAGVNEQFF,TGTGCCAGCAGCCTACTAGCGGGAGTTAATGAGCAGTTCTTC,TRBJ2-1,NA,TRBV9,TRBD2
CAGQTGQGFNQPQHF,TGTGCCGGCCAAACGGGACAGGGTTTCAATCAGCCCCAGCATTTT,TRBJ1-5,NA,TRBV6-5,TRBD1
CASAAGTEAFF,TGTGCCAGCGCAGCCGGGACAGAAGCTTTCTTT,TRBJ1-1,NA,TRBV9,NA
CAWSRQATETQYF,TGTGCCTGGAGTAGACAGGCGACGGAGACCCAGTACTTC,TRBJ2-5,NA,TRBV30,NA
CASSQDLAVWNEQFF,TGTGCCAGCAGCCAAGATCTAGCGGTTTGGAATGAGCAGTTCTTC,TRBJ2-1,NA,TRBV3-1/TRBV3-2,TRBD2
CASRRPGLAGENTGELFF,TGTGCCAGCAGGCGACCGGGACTAGCGGGAGAGAACACCGGGGAGCTGTTTTTT,TRBJ2-2,NA,TRBV6-6,TRBD2
CASSESGLPYEQYF,TGTGCCAGTAGCGAAAGCGGGCTCCCCTACGAGCAGTACTTC,TRBJ2-7,once,TRBV19,NA
CSVPGVGIRSLGSGEQFF,TGCAGCGTCCCTGGGGTTGGGATACGGTCCTTGGGGAGCGGGGAGCAGTTCTTC,TRBJ2-1,few,TRBV29-1,NA
CASSLKFWEPGGNTIYF,TGTGCCAGCAGCTTAAAATTTTGGGAACCGGGAGGAAACACCATATATTTT,TRBJ1-3,few,TRBV7-9,NA
CATSRDLPKEGEGEKLFF,TGTGCCACCAGCAGAGATCTACCCAAAGAGGGTGAAGGTGAAAAACTGTTTTTT,TRBJ1-4,NA,TRBV15,NA
CASSQAGTVYNSPLHF,TGTGCCAGCAGCCAAGCCGGGACAGTTTATAATTCACCCCTCCACTTT,TRBJ1-6,NA,TRBV3-1/TRBV3-2,TRBD1
CSASLGLAGRDTQYF,TGCAGTGCTAGTTTGGGACTAGCGGGCAGGGATACGCAGTATTTT,TRBJ2-3,NA,TRBV20-1,TRBD2
CASSSGQGVYGYTF,TGTGCCAGCAGTTCGGGACAGGGGGTATATGGCTACACCTTC,TRBJ1-2,NA,TRBV6-5,TRBD1
CATSDLTSGSSGTDTQYF,TGTGCCACCAGTGATTTAACTAGCGGGAGCTCGGGCACAGATACGCAGTATTTT,TRBJ2-3,NA,TRBV24-1,TRBD2
CASSISRVSTDTQYF,TGTGCCAGTAGTATATCCAGGGTTAGCACAGATACGCAGTATTTT,TRBJ2-3,NA,TRBV19,NA
CSASKAGGNEQFF,TGCAGTGCTAGTAAAGCGGGAGGCAATGAGCAGTTCTTC,TRBJ2-1,few,TRBV20-1,TRBD2
CASSQRQLNQPQHF,TGCGCCAGCAGCCAGAGACAGCTGAATCAGCCCCAGCATTTT,TRBJ1-5,NA,TRBV4-1,NA
CASSYSDRGNQPQHF,TGTGCCAGCAGTTACTCCGACAGGGGCAATCAGCCCCAGCATTTT,TRBJ1-5,NA,TRBV6-6,TRBD1
CASSEAQGTGELFF,TGTGCCAGCAGTGAAGCTCAGGGCACCGGGGAGCTGTTTTTT,TRBJ2-2,NA,TRBV2,NA
CASRPSGERVSEQYF,TGCGCCAGCAGACCAAGCGGGGAAAGGGTCTCCGAGCAGTACTTC,TRBJ2-7,few,TRBV5-1,TRBD2
CASSEWVAGVKDTQYF,TGTGCCAGCAGTGAATGGGTAGCGGGAGTTAAAGATACGCAGTATTTT,TRBJ2-3,NA,TRBV6-1,TRBD2
CAISERIGQTNTEAFF,TGTGCCATCAGTGAGCGGATAGGACAGACGAACACTGAAGCTTTCTTT,TRBJ1-1,NA,TRBV10-3,NA
CASTPRSGLAGGGTGELFF,TGTGCCAGCACCCCGCGGTCTGGACTAGCGGGAGGAGGAACCGGGGAGCTGTTTTTT,TRBJ2-2,NA,TRBV7-9,TRBD2
CASSEREVDGYTF,TGTGCCAGCAGTGAGAGGGAAGTTGATGGCTACACCTTC,TRBJ1-2,NA,TRBV6-1,NA
CASSPSPRTSGSNEQFF,TGTGCCAGCAGCCCTTCTCCCCGGACTAGCGGGAGCAATGAGCAGTTCTTC,TRBJ2-1,NA,TRBV9,TRBD2
CASSSGPGTSGRALSGELFF,TGCGCCAGTTCTTCTGGTCCCGGGACTAGCGGGAGGGCGTTGTCCGGGGAGCTGTTTTTT,TRBJ2-2,NA,TRBV10-2,TRBD2
CASRTDNNSPLHF,TGTGCCAGCAGGACAGATAACAATTCACCCCTCCACTTT,TRBJ1-6,NA,TRBV6-5,NA
CASSSVLAGGTDTQYF,TGCGCCAGCAGCTCAGTACTAGCGGGCGGCACAGATACGCAGTATTTT,TRBJ2-3,NA,TRBV5-1,TRBD2